This TCR beta chain is from a study of OX40 agonist ivuxolimab in advanced cancers. Study-level background: A diagnosis of hepatocellular carcinoma, melanoma, renal cell or head and neck cancer was present in dose-escalation patients. Of mixed ages from about 23 to 90 and averaging around 60 years, the group was roughly 85% male. General observations from the study: Expanded clones were, on average, more numerous among CD8+ T cells than CD4+.

The assay was immunoSEQ multiplex PCR, and TCRdb's table has in-frame clones only and misses some. The data contain around 62,000 clones, 84% of them seen just once; the ten biggest clones take up nearly 4.5%. For this clone: Its antigen is unknown.

The CDR3 sequence is 16 residues long. Germline trimming cut 3 bases from V and 5 bases from J; bases unmatched to any gene: 10. Germline CDR1 is KGHSH and CDR2 is LQKENI. This TCR was recovered from an adult with an advanced solid tumor such as melanoma, head and neck, liver or kidney cancer. The sample consisted of CD4+ or CD8+ T cells sorted from blood, taken in a trial of the OX40 agonist ivuxolimab. This sequence joins TRBV18 and TRBJ1-3, with TRBD1 identical over 7 bases. CDR3 nucleotides: TGTGCCAGCTCACCTAATATACGGGACAGCCGAAACACCATATATTTT. It specifies CASSPNIRDSRNTIYF.